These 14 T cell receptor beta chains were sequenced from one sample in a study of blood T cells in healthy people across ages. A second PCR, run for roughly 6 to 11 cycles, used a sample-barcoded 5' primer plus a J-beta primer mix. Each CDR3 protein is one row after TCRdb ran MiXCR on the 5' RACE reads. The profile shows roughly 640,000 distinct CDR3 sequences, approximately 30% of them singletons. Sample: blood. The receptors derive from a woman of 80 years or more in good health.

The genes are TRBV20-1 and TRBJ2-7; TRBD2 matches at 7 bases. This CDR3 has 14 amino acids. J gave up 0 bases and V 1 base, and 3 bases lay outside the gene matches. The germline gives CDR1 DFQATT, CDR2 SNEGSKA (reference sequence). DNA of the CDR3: TGCAGTGCTAGAGCGGGGAGGGGCTCCTACGAGCAGTACTTC. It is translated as CSARAGRGSYEQYF.

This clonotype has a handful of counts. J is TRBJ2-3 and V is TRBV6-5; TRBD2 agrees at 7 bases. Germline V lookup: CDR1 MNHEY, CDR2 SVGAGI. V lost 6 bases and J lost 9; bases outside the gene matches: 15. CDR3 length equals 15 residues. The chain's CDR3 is CASRNFGPRGDTQYF. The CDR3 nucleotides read TGTGCCAGCAGGAATTTCGGACCCCGGGGGGACACGCAGTATTTT.

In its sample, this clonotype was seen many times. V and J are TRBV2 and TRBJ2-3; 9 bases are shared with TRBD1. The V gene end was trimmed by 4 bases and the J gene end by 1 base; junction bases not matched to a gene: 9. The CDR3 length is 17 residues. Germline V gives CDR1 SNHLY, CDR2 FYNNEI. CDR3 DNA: TGTGCCAGCAGTGCACCACAGGGGGCTATCGGCACAGATACGCAGTATTTT. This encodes CASSAPQGAIGTDTQYF.

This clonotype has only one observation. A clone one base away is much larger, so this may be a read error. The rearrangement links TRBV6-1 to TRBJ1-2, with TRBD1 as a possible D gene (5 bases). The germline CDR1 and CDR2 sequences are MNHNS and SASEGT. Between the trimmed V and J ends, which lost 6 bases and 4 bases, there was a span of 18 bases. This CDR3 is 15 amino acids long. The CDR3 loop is CASSLDRGGPYGYTF. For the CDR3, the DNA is TGTGCCAGCAGCCTTGACCGGGGCGGACCCTATGGCTACACCTTC.

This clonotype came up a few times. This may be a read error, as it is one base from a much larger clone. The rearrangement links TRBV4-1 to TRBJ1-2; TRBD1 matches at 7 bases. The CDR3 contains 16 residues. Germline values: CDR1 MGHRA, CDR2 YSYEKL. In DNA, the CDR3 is TGCGCCAGCAGCCGCTTAACAGGGGTGCCTAACTATGGCCACACCTTC. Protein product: CASSRLTGVPNYGHTF.

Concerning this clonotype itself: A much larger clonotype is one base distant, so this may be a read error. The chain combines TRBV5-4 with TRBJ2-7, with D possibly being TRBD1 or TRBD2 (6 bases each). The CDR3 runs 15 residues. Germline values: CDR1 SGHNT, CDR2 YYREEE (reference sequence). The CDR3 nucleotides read TGTGCCGGCAGCCCAGGGGCCGGGGGTCCCTACGAGCAGTACTTC. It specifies CAGSPGAGGPYEQYF.

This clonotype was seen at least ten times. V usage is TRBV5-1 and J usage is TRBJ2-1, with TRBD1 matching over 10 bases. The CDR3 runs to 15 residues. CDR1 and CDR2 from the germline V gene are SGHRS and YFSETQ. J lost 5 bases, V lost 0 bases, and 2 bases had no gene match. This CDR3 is CASSLAGTGDNEQFF. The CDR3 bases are TGCGCCAGCAGCTTGGCCGGGACAGGGGACAATGAGCAGTTCTTC.

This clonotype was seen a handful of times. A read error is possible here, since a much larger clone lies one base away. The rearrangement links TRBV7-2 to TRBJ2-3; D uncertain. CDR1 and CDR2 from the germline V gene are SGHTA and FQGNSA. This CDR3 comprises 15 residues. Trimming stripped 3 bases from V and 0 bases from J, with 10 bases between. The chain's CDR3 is CASSLRHSSTDTQYF. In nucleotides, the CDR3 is TGTGCCAGCAGCTTGCGGCACTCTAGCACAGATACGCAGTATTTT.

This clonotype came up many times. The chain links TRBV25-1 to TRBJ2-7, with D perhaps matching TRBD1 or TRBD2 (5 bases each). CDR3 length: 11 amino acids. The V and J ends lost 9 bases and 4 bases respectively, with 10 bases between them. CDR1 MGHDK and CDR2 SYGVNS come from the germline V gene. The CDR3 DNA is TGTGCCAGTGATGAGGGGTACGAGCAGTACTTC. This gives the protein CASDEGYEQYF.

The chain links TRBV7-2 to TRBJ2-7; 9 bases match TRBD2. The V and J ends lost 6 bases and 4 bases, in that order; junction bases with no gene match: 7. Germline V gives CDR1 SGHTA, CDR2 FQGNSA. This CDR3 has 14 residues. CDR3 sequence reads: CASRDSGGRYEQYF. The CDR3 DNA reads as TGTGCCAGCAGAGATAGCGGGGGTCGGTACGAGCAGTACTTC.

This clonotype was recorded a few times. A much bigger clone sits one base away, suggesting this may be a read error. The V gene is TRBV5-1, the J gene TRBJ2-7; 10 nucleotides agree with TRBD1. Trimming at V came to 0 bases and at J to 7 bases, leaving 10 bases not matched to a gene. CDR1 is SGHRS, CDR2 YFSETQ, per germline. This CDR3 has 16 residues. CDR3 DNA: TGCGCCAGCAGCTTGGGGGGGACAGGGGCGTGGGATGAGCAGTACTTC. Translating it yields CASSLGGTGAWDEQYF.

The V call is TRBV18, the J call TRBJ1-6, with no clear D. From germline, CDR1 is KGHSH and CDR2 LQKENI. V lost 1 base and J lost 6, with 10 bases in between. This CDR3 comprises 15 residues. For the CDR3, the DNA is TGTGCCAGCTCACCACAGCCGGGGAGTAATTCACCCCTCCACTTT. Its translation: CASSPQPGSNSPLHF.

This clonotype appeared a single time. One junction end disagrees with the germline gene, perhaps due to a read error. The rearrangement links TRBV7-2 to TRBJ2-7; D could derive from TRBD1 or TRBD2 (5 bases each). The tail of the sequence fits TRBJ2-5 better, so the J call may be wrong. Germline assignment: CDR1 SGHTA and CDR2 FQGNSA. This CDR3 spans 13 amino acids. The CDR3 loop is CASSPAWGETQYF. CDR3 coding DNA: TGCGCCAGCAGCCCAGCCTGGGGGGAGACCCAGTACTTC.

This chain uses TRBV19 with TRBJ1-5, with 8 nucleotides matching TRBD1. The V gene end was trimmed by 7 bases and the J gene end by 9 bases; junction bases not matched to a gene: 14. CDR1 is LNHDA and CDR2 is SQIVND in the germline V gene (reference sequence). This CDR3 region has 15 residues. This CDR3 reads CASNTGTGAVRPQHF. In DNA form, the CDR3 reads TGTGCCAGTAACACCGGGACAGGCGCAGTACGGCCCCAGCATTTT.